This is a list of T cell receptor beta chains from one sample in a study of preoperative IRX-2 immunotherapy in early breast cancer. Assay used: immunoSEQ multiplex PCR; TCRdb lists only in-frame clones, some missing. The repertoire has approximately 27,000 clones, approximately 80% of them found once; the top ten carry roughly 1.4%. The sample here was lymph node tissue, taken after IRX-2 immunotherapy. These receptors were obtained from a human donor with breast cancer. The CDR3 runs from the conserved cysteine through the conserved F or W. The order of the fields is D gene, V gene, CDR3 length, clone size, J gene, CDR3 DNA, CDR3 protein. The D gene is left open where the match is weak. Clone sizes are given selectively: once, few, many, or a class where the clone is expanded.

>-|TRBV11-3|15|-|TRBJ2-1
TGTGCCAGCAGGTTCGCTGTGGGGGCCGGAGATGAGCAGTTCTTC
CASRFAVGAGDEQFF
>TRBD1|TRBV28|15|-|TRBJ1-5
TGTGCCAGCAGTTTAGATCGACAGGGCGGTCAGCCCCAGCATTTT
CASSLDRQGGQPQHF
>TRBD2|TRBV10-2|13|-|TRBJ2-3
TGCGCCAGTTCTAGCGGGGGTGGAAATACGCAGTATTTT
CASSSGGGNTQYF
>TRBD2|TRBV11-3|15|-|TRBJ2-7
TGTGCCAGCAGCCCCCCGGGGCTAGCGGGAAACGAGCAGTACTTC
CASSPPGLAGNEQYF
>TRBD2|TRBV11-3|15|-|TRBJ2-1
TGTGCCAGCAGGCAAGCGGGGAGCTCCTACAATGAGCAGTTCTTC
CASRQAGSSYNEQFF
>TRBD2|TRBV19|15|-|TRBJ2-1
TGTGCCAGTAGTTTTAGCGGGGGGGCCCACAATGAGCAGTTCTTC
CASSFSGGAHNEQFF
>-|TRBV6-8|13|-|TRBJ1-2
TGTGCCAGCAAATTGGGGCCGGACTATGGCTACACCTTC
CASKLGPDYGYTF
>TRBD1|TRBV6-8|15|-|TRBJ2-5
TGTGCCAGCAGTTACTCGAGAGGGGGCCCAGAGACCCAGTACTTC
CASSYSRGGPETQYF
>-|TRBV22-1|15|-|TRBJ2-1
TGTGCCAGCAGTTTGGCGTGGGGGGGATTGAATGAGCAGTTCTTC
CASSLAWGGLNEQFF
>TRBD1|TRBV30|15|-|TRBJ1-3
TGTGCCTGGAGTGCGGGACAGGTCTACGGGAACACCATATATTTT
CAWSAGQVYGNTIYF
>-|TRBV16|14|few|TRBJ1-6
TGTGCCAGCAGCCAACGCAGGGGAAATTCACCCCTCCACTTT
CASSQRRGNSPLHF
>TRBD1|TRBV6-8|13|-|TRBJ2-2
TGTGCCAGCTCGAAGGGGGCTAACGGGGAGCTGTTTTTT
CASSKGANGELFF
>-|TRBV10-2|14|-|TRBJ1-5
TGCGCCAGCAGTTACTCGACCGGGGCATCGGCCCAGCATTTT
CASSYSTGASAQHF
>TRBD1|TRBV18|14|-|TRBJ2-5
TGTGCCAGCTCGCCGGGACAGAACCAAGAGACCCAGTACTTC
CASSPGQNQETQYF
>-|TRBV28|17|-|TRBJ1-3
TGTGCCAGCAGTTTATTCCTGCAGGCGGACTCTGGAAACACCATATATTTT
CASSLFLQADSGNTIYF